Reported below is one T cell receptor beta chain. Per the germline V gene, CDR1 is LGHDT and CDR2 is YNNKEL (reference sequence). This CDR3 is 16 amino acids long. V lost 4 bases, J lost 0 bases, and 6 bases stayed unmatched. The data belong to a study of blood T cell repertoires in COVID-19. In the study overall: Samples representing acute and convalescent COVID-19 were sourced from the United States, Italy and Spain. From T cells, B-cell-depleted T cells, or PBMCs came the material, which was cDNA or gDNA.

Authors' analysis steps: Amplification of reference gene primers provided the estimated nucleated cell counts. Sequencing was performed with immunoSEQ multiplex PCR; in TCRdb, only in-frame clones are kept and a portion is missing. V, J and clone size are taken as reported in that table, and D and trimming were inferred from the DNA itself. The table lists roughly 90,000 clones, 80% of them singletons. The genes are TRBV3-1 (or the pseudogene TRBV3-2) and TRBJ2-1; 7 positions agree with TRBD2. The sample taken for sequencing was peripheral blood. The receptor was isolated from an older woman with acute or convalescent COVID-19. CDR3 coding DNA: TGTGCCAGCAGCCCTACTCTAGCGGACTCCTACAATGAGCAGTTCTTC. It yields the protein CASSPTLADSYNEQFF.